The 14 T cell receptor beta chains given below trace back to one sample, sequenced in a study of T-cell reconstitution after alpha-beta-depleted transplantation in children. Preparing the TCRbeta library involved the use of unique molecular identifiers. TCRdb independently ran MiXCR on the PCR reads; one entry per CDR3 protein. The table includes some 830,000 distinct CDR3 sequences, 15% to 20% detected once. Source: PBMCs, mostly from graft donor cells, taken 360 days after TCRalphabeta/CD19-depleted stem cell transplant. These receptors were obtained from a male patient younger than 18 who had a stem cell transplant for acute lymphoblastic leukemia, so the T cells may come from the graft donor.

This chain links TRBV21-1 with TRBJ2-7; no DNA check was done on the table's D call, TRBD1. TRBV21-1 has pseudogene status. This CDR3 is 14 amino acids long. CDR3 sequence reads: CASSKLGTSYEQYF. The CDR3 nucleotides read TGTGCCAGCAGCAAATTGGGGACATCCTACGAGCAGTACTTC.

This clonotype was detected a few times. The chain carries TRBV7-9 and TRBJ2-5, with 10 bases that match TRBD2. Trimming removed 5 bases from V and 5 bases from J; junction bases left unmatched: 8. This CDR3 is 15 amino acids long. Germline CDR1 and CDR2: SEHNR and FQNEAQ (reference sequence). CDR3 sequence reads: CASSPAGLAWETQYF. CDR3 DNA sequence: TGTGCCAGCAGCCCTGCGGGACTAGCGTGGGAGACCCAGTACTTC.

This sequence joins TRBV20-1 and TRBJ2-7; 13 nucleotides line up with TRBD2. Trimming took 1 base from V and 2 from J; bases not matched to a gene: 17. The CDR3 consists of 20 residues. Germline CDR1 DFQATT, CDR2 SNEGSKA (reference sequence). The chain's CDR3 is CSARAKSGTSGTTRTYEQYF. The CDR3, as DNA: TGCAGTGCTAGAGCGAAATCCGGGACTAGCGGGACCACTAGGACCTACGAGCAGTACTTC.

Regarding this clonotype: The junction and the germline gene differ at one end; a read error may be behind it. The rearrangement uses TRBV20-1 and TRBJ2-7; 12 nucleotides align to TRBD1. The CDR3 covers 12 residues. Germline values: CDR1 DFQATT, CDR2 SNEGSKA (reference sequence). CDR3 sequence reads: CSGTGGGYEQYF. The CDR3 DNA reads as TGTTCCGGGACAGGGGGCGGCTACGAGCAGTACTTC.

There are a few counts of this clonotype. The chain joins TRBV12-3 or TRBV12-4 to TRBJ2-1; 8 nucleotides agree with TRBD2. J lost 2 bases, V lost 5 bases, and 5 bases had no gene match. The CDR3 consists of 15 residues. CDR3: CASSGMTSAYNEQFF. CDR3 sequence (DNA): TGTGCCAGCAGTGGGATGACTAGCGCCTACAATGAGCAGTTCTTC.

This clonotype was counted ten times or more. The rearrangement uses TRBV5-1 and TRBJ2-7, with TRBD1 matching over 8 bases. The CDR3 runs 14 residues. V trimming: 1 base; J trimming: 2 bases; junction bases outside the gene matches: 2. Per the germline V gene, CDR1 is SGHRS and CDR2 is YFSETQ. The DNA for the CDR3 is TGCGCCAGCAGCTTGCAGGGGGCCACCTACGAGCAGTACTTC. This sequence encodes CASSLQGATYEQYF.

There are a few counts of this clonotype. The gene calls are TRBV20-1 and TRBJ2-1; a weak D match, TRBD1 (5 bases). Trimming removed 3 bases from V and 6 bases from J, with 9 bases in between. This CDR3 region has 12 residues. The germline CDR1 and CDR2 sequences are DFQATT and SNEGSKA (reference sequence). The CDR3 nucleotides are TGCAGTGCTAGCCAGGGCGGCAATGAGCAGTTCTTC. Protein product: CSASQGGNEQFF.

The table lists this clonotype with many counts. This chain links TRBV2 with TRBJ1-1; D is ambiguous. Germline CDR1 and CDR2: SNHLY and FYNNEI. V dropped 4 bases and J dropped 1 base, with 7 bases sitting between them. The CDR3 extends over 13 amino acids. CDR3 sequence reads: CASSAQANTEAFF. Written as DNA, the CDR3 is TGTGCCAGCAGTGCCCAGGCGAACACTGAAGCTTTCTTT.

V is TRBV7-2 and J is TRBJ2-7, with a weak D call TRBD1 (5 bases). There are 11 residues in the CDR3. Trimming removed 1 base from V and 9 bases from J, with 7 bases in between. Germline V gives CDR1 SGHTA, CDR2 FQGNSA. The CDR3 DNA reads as TGTGCCAGCAGCTTAGACCAGGGGCAGTACTTC. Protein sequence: CASSLDQGQYF. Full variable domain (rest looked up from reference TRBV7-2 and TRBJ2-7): GAGVSQSPSNKVTEKGKDVELRCDPISGHTALYWYRQSLGQGLEFLIYFQGNSAPDKSGLPSDRFSAERTGGSVSTLTIQRTQQEDSAVYLCASSLDQGQYFGPGTRLTVT.

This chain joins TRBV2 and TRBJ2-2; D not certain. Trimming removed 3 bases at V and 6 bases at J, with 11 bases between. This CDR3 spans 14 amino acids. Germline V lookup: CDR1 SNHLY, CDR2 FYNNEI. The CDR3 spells CASSDWVSAGELFF. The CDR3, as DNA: TGTGCCAGCAGTGATTGGGTGTCAGCCGGGGAGCTGTTTTTT.

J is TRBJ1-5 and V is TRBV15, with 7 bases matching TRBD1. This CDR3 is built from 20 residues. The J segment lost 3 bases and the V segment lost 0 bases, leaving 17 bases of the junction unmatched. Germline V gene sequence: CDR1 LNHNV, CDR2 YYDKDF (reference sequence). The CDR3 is CATSRDLTQATGWDNQPQHF. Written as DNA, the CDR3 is TGTGCCACCAGCAGAGATTTAACCCAAGCGACAGGGTGGGACAATCAGCCCCAGCATTTT.

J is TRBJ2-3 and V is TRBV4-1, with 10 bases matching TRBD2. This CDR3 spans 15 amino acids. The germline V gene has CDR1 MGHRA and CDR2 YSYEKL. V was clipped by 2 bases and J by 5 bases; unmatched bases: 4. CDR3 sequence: CASSQSLAGVDTQYF. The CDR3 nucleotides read TGCGCCAGCAGCCAATCCCTAGCGGGAGTAGATACGCAGTATTTT.

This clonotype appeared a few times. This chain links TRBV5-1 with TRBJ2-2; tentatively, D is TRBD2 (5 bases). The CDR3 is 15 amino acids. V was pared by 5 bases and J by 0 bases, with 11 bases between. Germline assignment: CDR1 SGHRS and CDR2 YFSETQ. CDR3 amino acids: CASRLLATNTGELFF. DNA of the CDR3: TGCGCCAGCAGACTCCTAGCAACGAACACCGGGGAGCTGTTTTTT.

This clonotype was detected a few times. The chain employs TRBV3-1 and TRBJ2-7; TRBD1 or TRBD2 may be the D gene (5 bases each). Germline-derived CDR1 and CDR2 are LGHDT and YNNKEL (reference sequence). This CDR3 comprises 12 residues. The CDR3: CARDVELYEQYF. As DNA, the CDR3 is TGTGCTCGGGACGTAGAGTTATACGAGCAGTACTTC.